The present T cell receptor beta chain was sequenced within a study of CD8 T cells in Susac syndrome. V trimming: 7 bases; J trimming: 10 bases; junction bases outside the gene matches: 17. The V gene's germline CDR1 is MNHEY and CDR2 SVGEGT. The CDR3 spans 16 residues. Blood CD8+ and CD4+ T cells underwent high-throughput TCR beta sequencing. Random hexamers were used to reverse transcribe the RNA input (roughly 0.5 to 1 ug). By means of immunoSEQ multiplex PCR, TCR beta CDR3 spanning 54 Vbeta and 13 Jbeta underwent amplification. A single record per CDR3 protein comes from TCRdb applying MiXCR to the immunoSEQ multiplex PCR reads. The repertoire has around 300,000 distinct CDR3 sequences, around 91% of them found once; the top ten carry more than 0.15%.

Specimen: CD8+ T cells from PBMCs. The chain carries TRBV6-2 or TRBV6-3 and TRBJ2-1; 9 bases are shared with TRBD2. The TCR originated in a human donor with multiple sclerosis. In nucleotides, the CDR3 is TGTGCCAGCATCCCCATAGCGGGAGCGCCTGGGGGCGAGCAGTTCTTC. Translation gives CASIPIAGAPGGEQFF.